These 13 T cell receptor beta chains share one sample of origin, sequenced in a study of OX40 agonist ivuxolimab in advanced cancers. Library generation was performed with the immunoSEQ multiplex PCR assay. TCRdb obtained this table from immuneACCESS and retained in-frame rearrangements with V and J assigned. These tables miss some clones; where compared with another copy, unresolved V genes account for less than half of the shortfall, and the remainder is unexplained. The sample table lists 40,000 to 45,000 clones, approximately 86% of them with a count of one. Jointly, the top ten make up 21% of the sample. The specimen comprised CD4+ or CD8+ T cells sorted from blood, sampled in a trial of the OX40 agonist ivuxolimab. All receptors derive from an adult with an advanced solid tumor such as melanoma, head and neck, liver or kidney cancer.

CDR3 amino acids: CASSQERSGHTDTQYF. The DNA of the CDR3 is TGTGCCAGCAGCCAAGAAAGAAGCGGACACACAGATACGCAGTATTTT. The V call is TRBV4-2, the J call TRBJ2-3; D assignment may be TRBD1 or TRBD2 (5 bases each). V shed 0 bases and J shed 2 bases, with 12 bases lying between them. Germline V gene data show CDR1 as LGHNA and CDR2 as YNFKEQ. The CDR3 totals 16 residues.

This rearrangement joins TRBV28 to TRBJ1-5; perhaps TRBD1 as D (6 bases). V gave up 3 bases and J gave up 0 bases, with 12 bases separating them. The CDR3 runs to 16 residues. Germline V gives CDR1 MDHEN, CDR2 SYDVKM. This CDR3 is CASSFQGSFSNQPQHF. For the CDR3, the DNA is TGTGCCAGCAGTTTTCAGGGGTCATTTAGCAATCAGCCCCAGCATTTT.

This clone has just one count. The chain joins TRBV16 to TRBJ2-7; D is possibly TRBD2 (6 bases). CDR1 is KGHSY, CDR2 FQNENV, per germline. The CDR3 extends over 14 amino acids. V lost 2 bases to trimming and J lost 5 bases, with 13 bases between them. The CDR3 sequence is CASSQPLRGDEQYF. In DNA, the CDR3 is TGTGCCAGCAGCCAACCCCTGCGGGGAGACGAGCAGTACTTC.

This clone was found once. A junction end diverges from the germline sequence, so it may reflect a read error. The chain carries TRBV18 and TRBJ2-7, with 11 bases fitting TRBD1. The V gene's germline CDR1 is KGHSH and CDR2 LQKENI. This CDR3 has 14 residues. For the CDR3, the DNA is TGTGCCAGCTCACCAGGACAGGGGGCGTACGGGCAGTACTTC. Protein product: CASSPGQGAYGQYF.

The DNA of the CDR3 is TGTGCCAGTACCACCAGGGCACTTAGCAATCAGCCCCAGCATTTT. It yields the protein CASTTRALSNQPQHF. The V and J genes are TRBV19 and TRBJ1-5, with a weak D call TRBD1 (5 bases). Germline CDR1 is LNHDA and CDR2 is SQIVND (reference sequence). The CDR3 has 15 amino acids. V lost 7 bases and J lost 0, with 13 bases in between.

The rearrangement uses TRBV10-3 and TRBJ2-1, with 8 bases fitting TRBD2. CDR3 length: 15 residues. The V gene end was trimmed by 6 bases and the J gene end by 6 bases; junction bases not matched to a gene: 10. CDR1 and CDR2 (germline): ENHRY, SYGVKD. CDR3 protein: CAIRPGLDFLNEQFF. CDR3 coding DNA: TGTGCCATCAGGCCGGGACTAGATTTTCTCAATGAGCAGTTCTTC.

V and J are TRBV15 and TRBJ1-5, with D unclear. The CDR3 has 14 residues. Trimming pared 5 bases from V and 5 bases from J, leaving 13 bases between. Per germline, CDR1 LNHNV and CDR2 YYDKDF (reference sequence). CDR3 sequence (DNA): TGTGCCACCAGCGGCAGTTTTTCAGATCAGCCCCAGCATTTT. This gives the protein CATSGSFSDQPQHF. Complete variable domain (other parts from reference TRBV15 and TRBJ1-5): DAMVIQNPRYQVTQFGKPVTLSCSQTLNHNVMYWYQQKSSQAPKLLFHYYDKDFNNEADTPDNFQSRRPNTSFCFLDIRSPGLGDTAMYLCATSGSFSDQPQHFGDGTRLSIL.

This chain connects TRBV5-6 to TRBJ2-6; the D gene is possibly TRBD1 (6 bases). Trimming stripped 2 bases from V and 0 bases from J, with 9 bases between. CDR3 size: 16 residues. The germline V gene encodes CDR1 SGHDT and CDR2 YYEEEE. CDR3 coding DNA: TGTGCCAGCAGCTTAGAGACAGGCTCTGGGGCCAACGTCCTGACTTTC. This sequence encodes CASSLETGSGANVLTF.

The chain carries TRBV6-6 and TRBJ1-1; the match to TRBD1 covers 9 bases. With V trimmed by 0 bases and J by 4 bases, 6 bases remained unmatched. Germline assignment: CDR1 MNHNY and CDR2 SVGAGI (reference sequence). This CDR3 contains 16 residues. The CDR3 reads CASSYSGTGRVTEAFF. The CDR3 DNA reads TGTGCCAGCAGTTACTCCGGGACAGGGCGGGTCACTGAAGCTTTCTTT.

The J gene is TRBJ2-2, the V gene TRBV12-5; D remains unclear. This CDR3 has 17 amino acids. Looked up from germline, CDR1 is LGHNT and CDR2 is FRNRAP. The V and J ends lost 3 bases and 4 bases respectively, with 18 bases between them. CDR3 sequence reads: CASGFISGAPGTGELFF. CDR3 nucleotide sequence: TGTGCTAGTGGTTTCATTTCAGGAGCCCCAGGCACCGGGGAGCTGTTTTTT.

J is TRBJ1-1 and V is TRBV11-2; a possible D gene is TRBD1 (5 bases). The CDR3 sequence is 16 residues long. Trimming shortened V by 3 bases and J by 0 bases, and 14 bases separated the two germline ends. Looked up from germline, CDR1 is SGHAT and CDR2 is FQNNGV. CDR3 sequence: CASSFSVGGVNTEAFF. In DNA form, the CDR3 reads TGTGCCAGCAGCTTCTCAGTGGGGGGGGTGAACACTGAAGCTTTCTTT.

The chain uses TRBV9 and TRBJ2-6; TRBD1 agrees at 11 bases. The CDR3 sequence is 18 residues long. In germline, CDR1 is SGDLS, CDR2 YYNGEE. V was pared by 0 bases and J by 2 bases, with 4 bases of the junction left unmatched. As DNA, the CDR3 is TGTGCCAGCAGCGTAGCTAGGACAGGGGGCCCTGGGGCCAACGTCCTGACTTTC. This sequence encodes CASSVARTGGPGANVLTF.

This clone was picked up one time. This rearrangement joins TRBV28 to TRBJ1-1; possible D gene TRBD1, 5 bases. The CDR3 spans 15 residues. The ends were cut back, 5 bases at V and 1 base at J, with 14 bases in the middle. Germline-derived CDR1 and CDR2 are MDHEN and SYDVKM. The CDR3 DNA is TGTGCCAGCAGTGACGGACACCTAGAGAACACTGAAGCTTTCTTT. Translation: CASSDGHLENTEAFF.